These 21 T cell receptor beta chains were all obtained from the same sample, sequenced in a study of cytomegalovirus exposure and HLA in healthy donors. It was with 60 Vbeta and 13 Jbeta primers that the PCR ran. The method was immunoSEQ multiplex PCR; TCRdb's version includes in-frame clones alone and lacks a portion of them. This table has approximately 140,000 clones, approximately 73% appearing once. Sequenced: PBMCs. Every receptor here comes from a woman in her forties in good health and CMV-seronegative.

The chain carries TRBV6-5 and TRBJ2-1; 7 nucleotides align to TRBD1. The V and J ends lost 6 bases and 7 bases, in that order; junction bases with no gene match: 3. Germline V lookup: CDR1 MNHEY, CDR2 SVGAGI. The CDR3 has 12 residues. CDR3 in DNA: TGTGCCAGCAGAACACAGGGGAATGAGCAGTTCTTC. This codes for CASRTQGNEQFF.

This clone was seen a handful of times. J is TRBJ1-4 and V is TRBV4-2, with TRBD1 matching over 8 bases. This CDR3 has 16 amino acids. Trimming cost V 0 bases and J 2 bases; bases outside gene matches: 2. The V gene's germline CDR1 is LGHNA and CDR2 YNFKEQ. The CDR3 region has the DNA TGTGCCAGCAGCCAAGACCGGACAGGGACTAATGAAAAACTGTTTTTT. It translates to CASSQDRTGTNEKLFF.

CDR3 protein: CASSQDFPGGRSPLHF. CDR3 nucleotide sequence: TGCGCCAGCAGCCAAGATTTTCCAGGGGGCAGATCACCCCTCCACTTT. The chain couples TRBV4-1 to TRBJ1-6; 8 bases line up with TRBD1. V lost 0 bases and J lost 10; bases outside the gene matches: 8. CDR3 length equals 16 residues. Germline lookup yields CDR1 MGHRA and CDR2 YSYEKL.

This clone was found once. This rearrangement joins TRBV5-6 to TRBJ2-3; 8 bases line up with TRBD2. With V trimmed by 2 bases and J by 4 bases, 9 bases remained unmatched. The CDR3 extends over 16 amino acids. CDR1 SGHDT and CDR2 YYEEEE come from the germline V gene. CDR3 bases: TGTGCCAGCAGCTTAGGACTAGCCGGCGGGCCAGATACGCAGTATTTT. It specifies CASSLGLAGGPDTQYF.

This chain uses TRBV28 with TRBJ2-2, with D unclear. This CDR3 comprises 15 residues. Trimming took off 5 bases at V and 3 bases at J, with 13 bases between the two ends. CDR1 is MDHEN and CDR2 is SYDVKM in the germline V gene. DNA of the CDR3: TGTGCCAGCAGTATCGTCCAGGCTTACACCGGGGAGCTGTTTTTT. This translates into CASSIVQAYTGELFF. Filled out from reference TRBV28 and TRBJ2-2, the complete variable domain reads DVKVTQSSRYLVKRTGEKVFLECVQDMDHENMFWYRQDPGLGLRLIYFSYDVKMKEKGDIPEGYSVSREKKERFSLILESASTNQTSMYLCASSIVQAYTGELFFGEGSRLTVL.

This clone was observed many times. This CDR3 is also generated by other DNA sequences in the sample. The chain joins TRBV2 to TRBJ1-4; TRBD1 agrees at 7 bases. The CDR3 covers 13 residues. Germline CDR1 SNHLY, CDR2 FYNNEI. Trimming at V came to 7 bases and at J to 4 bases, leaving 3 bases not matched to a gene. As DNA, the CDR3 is TGTGCCAGCAATCGGGACAGTAATGAAAAACTGTTTTTT. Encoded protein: CASNRDSNEKLFF.

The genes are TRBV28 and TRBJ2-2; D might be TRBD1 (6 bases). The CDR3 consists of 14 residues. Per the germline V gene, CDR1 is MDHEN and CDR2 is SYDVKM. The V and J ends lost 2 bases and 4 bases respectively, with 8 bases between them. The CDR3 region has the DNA TGTGCCAGCAGTTTAACAGGGCCCACCGGGGAGCTGTTTTTT. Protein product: CASSLTGPTGELFF.

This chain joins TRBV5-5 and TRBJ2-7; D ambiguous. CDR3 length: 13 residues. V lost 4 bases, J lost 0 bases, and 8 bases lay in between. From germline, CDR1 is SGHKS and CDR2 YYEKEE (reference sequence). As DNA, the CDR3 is TGTGCCAGCAGCCCCGACAACTCCTACGAGCAGTACGTC. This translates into CASSPDNSYEQYV.

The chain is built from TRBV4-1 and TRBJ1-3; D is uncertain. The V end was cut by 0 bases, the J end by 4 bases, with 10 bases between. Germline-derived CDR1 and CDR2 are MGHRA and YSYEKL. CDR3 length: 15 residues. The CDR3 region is CASSQERVGGNTIYF. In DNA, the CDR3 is TGCGCCAGCAGCCAAGAGAGGGTTGGCGGAAACACCATATATTTT.

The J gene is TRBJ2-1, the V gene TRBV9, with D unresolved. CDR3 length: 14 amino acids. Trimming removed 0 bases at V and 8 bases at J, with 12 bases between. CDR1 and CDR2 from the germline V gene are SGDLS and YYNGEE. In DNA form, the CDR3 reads TGTGCCAGCAGCGTAGTAAGTAATTCGGATGAGCAGTTCTTC. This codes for CASSVVSNSDEQFF.

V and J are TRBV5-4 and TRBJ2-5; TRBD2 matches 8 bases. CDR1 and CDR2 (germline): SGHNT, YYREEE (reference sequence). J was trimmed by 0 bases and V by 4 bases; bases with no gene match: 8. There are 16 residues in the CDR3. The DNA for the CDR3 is TGTGCCAGCAGCCCCGGCCGGGGGGGAAACCAAGAGACCCAGTACTTC. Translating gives CASSPGRGGNQETQYF.

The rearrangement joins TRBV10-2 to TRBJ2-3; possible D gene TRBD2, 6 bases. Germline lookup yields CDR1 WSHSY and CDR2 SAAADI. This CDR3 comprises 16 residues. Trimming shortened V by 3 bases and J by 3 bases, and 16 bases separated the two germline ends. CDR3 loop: CASSDQTSSVTDTQYF. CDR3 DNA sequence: TGCGCCAGCAGTGACCAGACTAGTAGCGTAACAGATACGCAGTATTTT.

CDR3 nucleotides: TGTGCCAGCTCACCTCGACAGGGCAACACTGAAGCTTTCTTT. Translating it yields CASSPRQGNTEAFF. This sequence joins TRBV18 and TRBJ1-1, with 7 bases lining up with TRBD1. The CDR3 covers 14 residues. V dropped 3 bases and J dropped 2; count of bases not matched to a gene: 3. Germline lookup yields CDR1 KGHSH and CDR2 LQKENI.

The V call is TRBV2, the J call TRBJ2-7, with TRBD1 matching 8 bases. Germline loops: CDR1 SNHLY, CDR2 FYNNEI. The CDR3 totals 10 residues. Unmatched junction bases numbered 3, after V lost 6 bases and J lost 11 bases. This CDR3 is CASRETGEYF. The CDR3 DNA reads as TGTGCCAGCAGGGAGACAGGGGAGTACTTC.

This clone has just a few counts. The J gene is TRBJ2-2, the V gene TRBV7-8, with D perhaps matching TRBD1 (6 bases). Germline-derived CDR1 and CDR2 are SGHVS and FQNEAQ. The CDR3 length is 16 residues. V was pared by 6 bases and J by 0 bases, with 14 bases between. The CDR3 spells CASSPNREPNTGELFF. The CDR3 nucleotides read TGTGCCAGCAGTCCGAACAGGGAACCGAACACCGGGGAGCTGTTTTTT.

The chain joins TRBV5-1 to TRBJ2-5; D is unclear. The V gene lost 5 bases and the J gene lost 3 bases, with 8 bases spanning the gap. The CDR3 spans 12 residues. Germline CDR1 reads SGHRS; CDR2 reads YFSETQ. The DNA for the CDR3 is TGCGCCAGCAGGCGGTTAGAAGAGACCCAGTACTTC. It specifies CASRRLEETQYF. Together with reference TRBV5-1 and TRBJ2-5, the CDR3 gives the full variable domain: KAGVTQTPRYLIKTRGQQVTLSCSPISGHRSVSWYQQTPGQGLQFLFEYFSETQRNKGNFPGRFSGRQFSNSRSEMNVSTLELGDSALYLCASRRLEETQYFGPGTRLLVL.

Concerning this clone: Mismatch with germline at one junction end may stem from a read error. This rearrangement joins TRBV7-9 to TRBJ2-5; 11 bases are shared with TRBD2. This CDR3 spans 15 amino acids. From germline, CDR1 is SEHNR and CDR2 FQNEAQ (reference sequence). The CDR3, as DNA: TGTTCCAGCAGCCAGCTTAGCGGGGGGGAAGAGACCCAGTACTTC. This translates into CSSSQLSGGEETQYF.

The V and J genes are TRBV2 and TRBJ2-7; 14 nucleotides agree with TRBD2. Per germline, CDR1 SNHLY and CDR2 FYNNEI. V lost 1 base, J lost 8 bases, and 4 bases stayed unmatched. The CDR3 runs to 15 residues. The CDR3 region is CASSEGGTSGGQQYF. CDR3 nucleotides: TGTGCCAGCAGTGAAGGCGGGACTAGCGGGGGCCAGCAGTACTTC. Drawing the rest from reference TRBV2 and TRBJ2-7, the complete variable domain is EPEVTQTPSHQVTQMGQEVILRCVPISNHLYFYWYRQILGQKVEFLVSFYNNEISEKSEIFDDQFSVERPDGSNFTLKIRSTKLEDSAMYFCASSEGGTSGGQQYFGPGTRLTVT.

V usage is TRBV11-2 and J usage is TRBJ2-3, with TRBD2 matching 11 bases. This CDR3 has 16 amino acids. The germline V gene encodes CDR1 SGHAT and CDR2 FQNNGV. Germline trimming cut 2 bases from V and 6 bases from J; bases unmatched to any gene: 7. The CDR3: CASSLSSGGSMDTQYF. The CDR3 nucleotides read TGTGCCAGCAGCTTATCTAGCGGGGGGTCCATGGATACGCAGTATTTT.

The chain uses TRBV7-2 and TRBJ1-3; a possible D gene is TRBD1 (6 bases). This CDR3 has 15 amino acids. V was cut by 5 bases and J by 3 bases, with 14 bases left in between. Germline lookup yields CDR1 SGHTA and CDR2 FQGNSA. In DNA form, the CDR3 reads TGTGCCAGCAGCACTTCTACAGGGTTTGGAAACACCATATATTTT. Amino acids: CASSTSTGFGNTIYF.

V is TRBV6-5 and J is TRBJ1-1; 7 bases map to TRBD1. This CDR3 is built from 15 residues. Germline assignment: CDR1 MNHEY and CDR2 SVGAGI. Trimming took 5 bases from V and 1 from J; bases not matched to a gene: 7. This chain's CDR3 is CASSHLTGRNTEAFF. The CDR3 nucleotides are TGTGCCAGCAGTCACCTGACAGGGAGGAACACTGAAGCTTTCTTT.